Listed below are T cell receptor beta chains from one sample, sequenced in a study of graft-versus-host responses after intestinal transplantation. Sequencing used immunoSEQ multiplex PCR; TCRdb keeps in-frame clones, though not all of them. The data show approximately 89,000 clones, more than 80% seen once. The sequencing here drew on PBMCs, taken 450 to 480 days after intestinal transplant. The receptor source for this set is a human patient who received an intestinal transplant, so some T cells may come from the graft donor. The CDR3 runs from the conserved cysteine through the conserved F or W. D genes are given only for firm matches. Not all rows give a size; the values are once, few, many and, for expanded clones, a class.

j_call: TRBJ2-7
d_call: TRBD1
v_call: TRBV11-2
clone_size: NA
cdr3_length: 13
cdr3_nt: TGTGCCAGCAGCTTCGACAGGGGGGGCGAGCAGTACTTC
cdr3_aa: CASSFDRGGEQYF

j_call: TRBJ2-2
d_call: TRBD1
v_call: TRBV4-1
clone_size: NA
cdr3_length: 17
cdr3_nt: TGCGCCAGCAGCCCGCGGACAGGGCCCCGGGGCACCGGGGAGCTGTTTTTT
cdr3_aa: CASSPRTGPRGTGELFF

j_call: TRBJ1-5
d_call: TRBD1
v_call: TRBV19
clone_size: NA
cdr3_length: 14
cdr3_nt: TGTGCCAGTAGTACGGGACAGCGAGGGCAGCCCCAGCATTTT
cdr3_aa: CASSTGQRGQPQHF

j_call: TRBJ1-2
d_call: TRBD1
v_call: TRBV18
clone_size: NA
cdr3_length: 15
cdr3_nt: TGTGCCAGCTCACCTGGACAGGGGGCGAGCTATGGCTACACCTTC
cdr3_aa: CASSPGQGASYGYTF

j_call: TRBJ1-4
d_call: NA
v_call: TRBV18
clone_size: NA
cdr3_length: 16
cdr3_nt: TGTGCCAGCTCAAGAGGGCTATTGGGGACTAATGAAAAACTGTTTTTT
cdr3_aa: CASSRGLLGTNEKLFF

j_call: TRBJ2-1
d_call: NA
v_call: TRBV4-2
clone_size: NA
cdr3_length: 15
cdr3_nt: TGTGCCAGCAGCCAAGAACGGGCCGGTTACAATGAGCAGTTCTTC
cdr3_aa: CASSQERAGYNEQFF

j_call: TRBJ2-7
d_call: NA
v_call: TRBV5-1
clone_size: NA
cdr3_length: 16
cdr3_nt: TGCGCCAGCAGCTTGGCGGCAGAATCCCTCTCCTACGAGCAGTACTTC
cdr3_aa: CASSLAAESLSYEQYF

j_call: TRBJ2-1
d_call: NA
v_call: TRBV5-4
clone_size: NA
cdr3_length: 16
cdr3_nt: TGTGCCAGCAGCTTGGGGACCTCGATTTGGGCGGATGAGCAGTTCTTC
cdr3_aa: CASSLGTSIWADEQFF

j_call: TRBJ2-3
d_call: NA
v_call: TRBV2
clone_size: NA
cdr3_length: 13
cdr3_nt: TGTGCCACCCAGGACAGACCTCCGAATACGCAGTATTTT
cdr3_aa: CATQDRPPNTQYF

j_call: TRBJ1-5
d_call: NA
v_call: TRBV18
clone_size: NA
cdr3_length: 13
cdr3_nt: TGTGCCAGCTCACCTCTATCCGATCAGCCCCAGCATTTT
cdr3_aa: CASSPLSDQPQHF

j_call: TRBJ1-1
d_call: NA
v_call: TRBV6-5
clone_size: NA
cdr3_length: 13
cdr3_nt: TGTGCCAGCGGCTCTGGTTTGAACACTGAAGCTTTCTTT
cdr3_aa: CASGSGLNTEAFF

j_call: TRBJ2-7
d_call: NA
v_call: TRBV6-5
clone_size: NA
cdr3_length: 13
cdr3_nt: TGTGCCAGCAGTCCTGGGACCTACGGGGAGCAGTACTTC
cdr3_aa: CASSPGTYGEQYF

j_call: TRBJ2-7
d_call: NA
v_call: TRBV6-6
clone_size: NA
cdr3_length: 15
cdr3_nt: TGTGCCAGCAGTTACTCGATTTTCGGGGGAGCCGAGCAGTACTTC
cdr3_aa: CASSYSIFGGAEQYF

j_call: TRBJ1-5
d_call: NA
v_call: TRBV25-1
clone_size: NA
cdr3_length: 12
cdr3_nt: TGTGCCAGCAGTGAATACGGACAGCCCCAGCATTTT
cdr3_aa: CASSEYGQPQHF

j_call: TRBJ2-7
d_call: NA
v_call: TRBV15
clone_size: once
cdr3_length: 15
cdr3_nt: TGTGCCACCAGCACCCAAAAGTCCATGGGTGGCGAGCAGTACTTC
cdr3_aa: CATSTQKSMGGEQYF

j_call: TRBJ1-2
d_call: NA
v_call: TRBV9
clone_size: NA
cdr3_length: 12
cdr3_nt: TGTGCCAGCAGCTCTGGAGGGATTGGCTACACCTTC
cdr3_aa: CASSSGGIGYTF

j_call: TRBJ1-1
d_call: NA
v_call: TRBV4-1
clone_size: NA
cdr3_length: 14
cdr3_nt: TGCGCCAGCAGCCAAGCGGGGTTCTACACTGAAGCTTTCTTT
cdr3_aa: CASSQAGFYTEAFF

j_call: TRBJ2-2
d_call: NA
v_call: TRBV19
clone_size: NA
cdr3_length: 13
cdr3_nt: TGTGCCAGTAGTTGGGGGCACACCGGGGAGCTGTTTTTT
cdr3_aa: CASSWGHTGELFF

j_call: TRBJ2-3
d_call: TRBD2
v_call: TRBV6-4
clone_size: NA
cdr3_length: 13
cdr3_nt: TGTGCCAGCAGCGGGGGGGCCACAGATACGCAGTATTTT
cdr3_aa: CASSGGATDTQYF

j_call: TRBJ2-5
d_call: NA
v_call: TRBV19
clone_size: NA
cdr3_length: 13
cdr3_nt: TGTGCCAGTTCTCAGGGCCGGAGAGAGACCCAGTACTTC
cdr3_aa: CASSQGRRETQYF

j_call: TRBJ1-1
d_call: TRBD1
v_call: TRBV5-8
clone_size: NA
cdr3_length: 16
cdr3_nt: TGTGCCAGCAGCTTGTGGACAGGGAAAGGGAACACTGAGGCTTTCTTT
cdr3_aa: CASSLWTGKGNTEAFF

j_call: TRBJ1-5
d_call: NA
v_call: TRBV6-1
clone_size: NA
cdr3_length: 15
cdr3_nt: TGTGCCAGCAGTGAAAGGGATAGGGGCAATCAGCCCCAGCATTTT
cdr3_aa: CASSERDRGNQPQHF

j_call: TRBJ1-1
d_call: NA
v_call: TRBV19
clone_size: NA
cdr3_length: 14
cdr3_nt: TGTGCCAGTAAAACGGTCGGGTTGAACACTGAAGCTTTCTTT
cdr3_aa: CASKTVGLNTEAFF

j_call: TRBJ2-3
d_call: NA
v_call: TRBV20-1
clone_size: NA
cdr3_length: 10
cdr3_nt: TGCAGTGCTAGAAGGGATACGCAGTATTTT
cdr3_aa: CSARRDTQYF

j_call: TRBJ2-2
d_call: NA
v_call: TRBV5-1
clone_size: NA
cdr3_length: 14
cdr3_nt: TGCGCCAGCAGCCCACTATCACACACCGGGGAGCTGTTTTTT
cdr3_aa: CASSPLSHTGELFF

j_call: TRBJ2-5
d_call: NA
v_call: TRBV11-3
clone_size: NA
cdr3_length: 16
cdr3_nt: TGTGCCAGCAGCCCAGGGGGGACACTTTACCAAGAGACCCAGTACTTC
cdr3_aa: CASSPGGTLYQETQYF

j_call: TRBJ2-7
d_call: TRBD1
v_call: TRBV29-1
clone_size: NA
cdr3_length: 14
cdr3_nt: TGCAGCGTGGAAACAGGGGGTGGATCCTACGAGCAGTACTTC
cdr3_aa: CSVETGGGSYEQYF

j_call: TRBJ2-1
d_call: TRBD1
v_call: TRBV6-4
clone_size: NA
cdr3_length: 16
cdr3_nt: TGTGCCAGCAGTGCCCCACCGGGACAGATATACAATGAGCAGTTCTTC
cdr3_aa: CASSAPPGQIYNEQFF

j_call: TRBJ2-7
d_call: NA
v_call: TRBV7-4
clone_size: NA
cdr3_length: 16
cdr3_nt: TGTGCCAGCAGCTTAGGTAAGGGGTCGAGCTCCTACGAGCAGTACTTC
cdr3_aa: CASSLGKGSSSYEQYF

j_call: TRBJ1-1
d_call: NA
v_call: TRBV6-1
clone_size: NA
cdr3_length: 12
cdr3_nt: TGTGCCAGCAGTGAAAGGGGTGGCAGGGCCCTCTTT
cdr3_aa: CASSERGGRALF

j_call: TRBJ2-1
d_call: NA
v_call: TRBV4-1
clone_size: few
cdr3_length: 14
cdr3_nt: TGCGCCAGCAGCCAAGGTCCGGGTGAGAATGAGCAGTTCTTC
cdr3_aa: CASSQGPGENEQFF

j_call: TRBJ1-1
d_call: NA
v_call: TRBV20-1
clone_size: NA
cdr3_length: 11
cdr3_nt: TGCAGTGCTAACAGATACACTGAAGCTTTCTTT
cdr3_aa: CSANRYTEAFF

j_call: TRBJ1-6
d_call: NA
v_call: TRBV15
clone_size: NA
cdr3_length: 12
cdr3_nt: TGTGCCGCCAGCACGGTTAATTCACCCCTCCACTTT
cdr3_aa: CAASTVNSPLHF

j_call: TRBJ2-7
d_call: TRBD1
v_call: TRBV18
clone_size: NA
cdr3_length: 16
cdr3_nt: TGTGCCAGCTCACCCCGACAGGGCGCGGGCCCTTACGAGCAGTACTTC
cdr3_aa: CASSPRQGAGPYEQYF

j_call: TRBJ2-1
d_call: NA
v_call: TRBV4-2
clone_size: once
cdr3_length: 17
cdr3_nt: TGTGCCAGCAGCCGTCCTGAGGGGACCAGCTCCTACAATGAGCAGTTCTTC
cdr3_aa: CASSRPEGTSSYNEQFF

j_call: TRBJ2-2
d_call: TRBD2
v_call: TRBV6-1
clone_size: NA
cdr3_length: 15
cdr3_nt: TGTGCCAGCAGTGAGACTAGCGGGGGGGCCGGGGAGCTGTTTTTT
cdr3_aa: CASSETSGGAGELFF

j_call: TRBJ2-2
d_call: NA
v_call: TRBV7-2
clone_size: NA
cdr3_length: 15
cdr3_nt: TGTGCCAGCAGCCTTCAGGTTGTAGGCACCGGGGAGCTGTTTTTT
cdr3_aa: CASSLQVVGTGELFF

j_call: TRBJ1-5
d_call: TRBD1
v_call: TRBV7-9
clone_size: NA
cdr3_length: 15
cdr3_nt: TGTGCCAGCAGCTGGGGGACAGGGGGCTGGCAGCCCCAGCATTTT
cdr3_aa: CASSWGTGGWQPQHF

j_call: TRBJ1-4
d_call: NA
v_call: TRBV25-1
clone_size: once
cdr3_length: 14
cdr3_nt: TGTGCCAGCAGTGAACTAAGTCTGGGTGAAAAACTGTTTTTT
cdr3_aa: CASSELSLGEKLFF

j_call: TRBJ1-1
d_call: NA
v_call: TRBV29-1
clone_size: NA
cdr3_length: 14
cdr3_nt: TGCAGCGTTGCCCGGGCCCAGGAGAACACTGAAGCTTTCTTT
cdr3_aa: CSVARAQENTEAFF

j_call: TRBJ2-7
d_call: NA
v_call: TRBV2
clone_size: NA
cdr3_length: 16
cdr3_nt: TGTGCCAGCACGGGCCCAATCCCGTCCTCCTCCTACGAGCAGTACTTC
cdr3_aa: CASTGPIPSSSYEQYF

j_call: TRBJ2-7
d_call: NA
v_call: TRBV11-2
clone_size: NA
cdr3_length: 14
cdr3_nt: TGTGCCAGCAGCTTAGTTGGTAGGATGGACGAGCAGTACTTC
cdr3_aa: CASSLVGRMDEQYF